The rows below give T cell receptor beta chains drawn from one sample of a study of blood T cell repertoires in COVID-19. The protocol was immunoSEQ multiplex PCR, while the TCRdb copy is restricted to in-frame clones and leaves out a portion. Of approximately 30,000 clones in the sample, 91% are singletons; the top ten hold roughly 16%. Sequencing used peripheral blood. The receptors stem from a human donor with active COVID-19. The donor label of this sample is uncertain. The CDR3 runs from the conserved cysteine through the conserved F or W. The order of the fields is clone size, V gene, J gene, CDR3 length, D gene, CDR3 protein, CDR3 DNA. A D gene is named only where the DNA matches it firmly. Size tells how often a clone was seen (once, few, many) or the class of an expanded clone, and some rows leave it out.

.	TRBV7-6	TRBJ1-3	16	TRBD1	CASSLTGGYSGNTIYF	TGTGCCAGCAGCTTGACAGGGGGATACTCTGGAAACACCATATATTTT
.	TRBV29-1	TRBJ2-2	14	.	CSVEGTSNTGELFF	TGCAGCGTTGAGGGGACAAGTAACACCGGGGAGCTGTTTTTT
.	TRBV7-8	TRBJ2-3	16	TRBD2	CASSNGLAGGGDTQYF	TGTGCCAGCAGCAATGGACTAGCGGGAGGGGGAGATACGCAGTATTTT
.	TRBV30	TRBJ1-5	16	TRBD1	CAWTKIGQEGNQPQHF	TGTGCCTGGACCAAAATAGGACAGGAGGGCAATCAGCCCCAGCATTTT
.	TRBV6-1	TRBJ1-6	16	.	CASSDGMEIYNSPLHF	TGTGCCAGCAGTGACGGTATGGAGATCTATAATTCACCCCTCCACTTT
.	TRBV24-1	TRBJ2-2	16	TRBD1	CATSETGTGSAGELFF	TGTGCCACCAGTGAGACCGGGACAGGGTCCGCCGGGGAGCTGTTTTTT
.	TRBV10-3	TRBJ1-2	17	TRBD1	CAIQSSGQGSISYGYTF	TGTGCCATCCAATCATCCGGACAGGGGTCAATCTCCTATGGCTACACCTTC
.	TRBV9	TRBJ2-5	15	TRBD1	CASSVEAGGQETQYF	TGTGCCAGCAGCGTAGAGGCAGGGGGCCAAGAGACCCAGTACTTC
few	TRBV11-2	TRBJ1-2	15	TRBD1	CASSPRQGMNYGYTF	TGTGCCAGCAGCCCTAGACAGGGGATGAACTATGGCTACACCTTC
.	TRBV5-1	TRBJ2-7	15	TRBD2	CASSLTSGFSYEQYF	TGCGCCAGCAGCCTGACTAGCGGTTTCTCCTACGAGCAGTACTTC
.	TRBV18	TRBJ1-1	16	TRBD1	CASSPRTGKMNTEAFF	TGTGCCAGCTCACCAAGGACAGGGAAAATGAACACTGAAGCTTTCTTT
.	TRBV7-2	TRBJ1-1	14	.	CASSPWTVNTEAFF	TGTGCCAGCAGCCCGTGGACAGTGAACACTGAAGCTTTCTTT
.	TRBV5-4	TRBJ2-1	12	.	CASSSDSNEQFF	TGTGCCAGCAGCTCGGACTCCAATGAGCAGTTCTTC
once	TRBV5-6	TRBJ2-2	12	.	CASSLAGGELFF	TGTGCCAGCAGCTTGGCAGGCGGGGAGCTGTTTTTT
.	TRBV6-6	TRBJ2-1	15	TRBD1	CASSYPGTGGNEQFF	TGTGCCAGCAGTTACCCCGGGACAGGTGGGAATGAGCAGTTCTTC
.	TRBV2	TRBJ2-2	15	TRBD2	CASSEEIAGTGELFF	TGTGCCAGCAGTGAAGAAATAGCGGGCACCGGGGAGCTGTTTTTT
.	TRBV28	TRBJ1-5	15	.	CASSLPQGRSKPQHF	TGTGCCAGCAGTTTGCCCCAGGGGAGATCAAAGCCCCAGCATTTT
.	TRBV27	TRBJ2-2	15	TRBD2	CASSFGGVGTGELFF	TGTGCCAGCAGTTTCGGGGGGGTGGGCACCGGGGAGCTGTTTTTT
once	TRBV5-6	TRBJ2-1	13	TRBD2	CASSEPLANEQFF	TGTGCCAGCAGCGAACCACTAGCGAATGAGCAGTTCTTC
.	TRBV5-1	TRBJ1-1	15	.	CASSPQADINTEAFF	TGCGCCAGCAGCCCGCAGGCAGACATCAACACTGAAGCTTTCTTT
.	TRBV28	TRBJ2-3	15	TRBD1	CASSRPGQGKDTQYF	TGTGCCAGCAGTCGCCCGGGACAGGGAAAAGATACGCAGTATTTT
.	TRBV18	TRBJ2-5	13	.	CASSTTGRETQYF	TGTGCCAGCTCAACGACAGGACGAGAGACCCAGTACTTC
.	TRBV19	TRBJ2-7	16	TRBD1	CASSGWRTGVSYEQYF	TGTGCCAGTAGTGGGTGGAGGACAGGGGTCTCCTACGAGCAGTACTTC
.	TRBV11-2	TRBJ1-3	16	TRBD1	CASGDRGLSSGNTIYF	TGTGCCAGCGGAGACAGGGGGCTTTCCTCTGGAAACACCATATATTTT